This TCR beta chain stems from a study of CD8 T cells in Susac syndrome. Trimming removed 3 bases from V and 5 bases from J, with 10 bases in between. The CDR3 runs to 13 residues. Germline V gene lookup returns CDR1 MNHNS and CDR2 SASEGT. Reverse transcription of roughly 0.45 to 1 ug RNA was performed with random hexamers. The immunoSEQ assay covered 54 Vbeta and 13 Jbeta segments for CDR3. TCRdb re-derived calls from the immunoSEQ multiplex PCR reads in MiXCR, one entry per CDR3 protein. This sample has 150,000 to 160,000 distinct CDR3 sequences, with approximately 96% found just once. The TCR originated in a human donor with multiple sclerosis. Sequenced: CD8+ T cells from PBMCs. This sequence joins TRBV6-1 and TRBJ1-1, with D possibly being TRBD1 (5 bases). The CDR3 reads CASSEWWGTEAFF. DNA of the CDR3: TGTGCCAGCAGTGAGTGGTGGGGGACTGAAGCTTTCTTT.